This T cell receptor (beta chain) was retrieved from a study of blood T cell repertoires in COVID-19. For the study at large: Material from acute and convalescent COVID-19 was sourced from the United States, Italy and Spain.

Only in-frame clones appear in the TCRdb table, and some are missing; sequencing was by immunoSEQ multiplex PCR. The table includes around 99,000 clones, about nine tenths detected once. Germline loops: CDR1 MNHEY, CDR2 SVGAGI. Trimming at V came to 6 bases and at J to 1 base, leaving 2 bases not matched to a gene. The CDR3 is made up of 13 amino acids. Comment on this clone: Other nucleotide sequences from this sample produce the same CDR3.

The specimen was peripheral blood. This clonotype was obtained from a man aged 50 to 60 with acute or convalescent COVID-19. V gene TRBV6-5 combines with J gene TRBJ1-1, with 7 bases matching TRBD1. CDR3 protein: CASRRTGNTEAFF. The CDR3 DNA follows: TGTGCCAGCAGACGGACAGGGAACACTGAAGCTTTCTTT.